A selection of T cell receptor beta chains follows, all from one sample in a study of glioma-infiltrating T cells. From the multiplex PCR reads, TCRdb called clonotypes with MiXCR, one entry per CDR3 protein. The profile shows some 160,000 distinct CDR3 sequences, 43% of them singletons. Sequencing used glioma tissue, nonneoplastic brain tissue, or PBMCs (not recorded which). Receptor source: a human donor with low-grade glioma or glioblastoma, undergoing nonglioma brain surgery, or in good health (not recorded which). CDR3s include the opening cysteine and the closing phenylalanine or tryptophan. D genes are given only for firm matches. Some rows mark clone size as missing; the rest say once, few, many or name a class of expanded clone.

j_gene: TRBJ2-1; d_gene: TRBD2; v_gene: TRBV25-1; abundance: many; CDR3aa: CASSASGSLKNEQFF; CDR3nt: TGTGCCAGCAGTGCTAGCGGGAGTTTAAAGAATGAGCAGTTCTTC
j_gene: TRBJ2-3; d_gene: NA; v_gene: TRBV20-1; abundance: many; CDR3aa: CSARAGPDTQYF; CDR3nt: TGCAGTGCCCGGGCAGGGCCAGATACGCAGTATTTT
j_gene: TRBJ2-3; d_gene: NA; v_gene: TRBV2; abundance: NA; CDR3aa: CASSEGRRDTQYF; CDR3nt: TGCGCCAGCAGCGAAGGGCGAAGGGATACGCAGTATTTT
j_gene: TRBJ2-7; d_gene: TRBD1; v_gene: TRBV15; abundance: many; CDR3aa: CATSRGQGASNEQYF; CDR3nt: TGTGCCACCAGCAGGGGACAGGGGGCAAGTAACGAGCAGTACTTC
j_gene: TRBJ1-5; d_gene: TRBD1; v_gene: TRBV12-3/TRBV12-4; abundance: many; CDR3aa: CASSSGTGVQPQHF; CDR3nt: TGTGCCAGCAGTTCCGGGACAGGGGTTCAGCCCCAGCATTTT
j_gene: TRBJ2-1; d_gene: NA; v_gene: TRBV4-2; abundance: NA; CDR3aa: CASSQDSAGYNEQFF; CDR3nt: TGTGCCAGCAGCCAAGATTCGGCGGGATACAATGAGCAGTTCTTC
j_gene: TRBJ2-7; d_gene: TRBD2; v_gene: TRBV12-3/TRBV12-4; abundance: NA; CDR3aa: CASSSLTSGAYEQYF; CDR3nt: TGTGCCAGCAGTTCACTGACTAGCGGGGCCTACGAGCAGTACTTC
j_gene: TRBJ2-1; d_gene: NA; v_gene: TRBV19; abundance: NA; CDR3aa: CASSTLTESNNEQFF; CDR3nt: TGTGCCAGTAGTACCTTGACGGAGTCCAACAATGAGCAGTTCTTC
j_gene: TRBJ2-2; d_gene: TRBD2; v_gene: TRBV19; abundance: few; CDR3aa: CASSASGTTGELFF; CDR3nt: TGTGCCAGTAGTGCTAGCGGGACCACCGGGGAGCTGTTTTTT
j_gene: TRBJ1-2; d_gene: NA; v_gene: TRBV27; abundance: few; CDR3aa: CASGSYDRDTVGYTF; CDR3nt: TGTGCCAGCGGATCATATGACCGGGACACGGTGGGCTACACCTTC
j_gene: TRBJ1-2; d_gene: NA; v_gene: TRBV12-3/TRBV12-4; abundance: NA; CDR3aa: CATQDSSSLNYGYTF; CDR3nt: TGTGCCACTCAAGACAGCTCAAGCCTTAACTATGGCTACACCTTC
j_gene: TRBJ2-5; d_gene: TRBD1; v_gene: TRBV6-1; abundance: NA; CDR3aa: CASSATGGAGTQYF; CDR3nt: TGTGCCAGCAGTGCGACAGGGGGCGCGGGGACCCAGTACTTC
j_gene: TRBJ1-5; d_gene: NA; v_gene: TRBV20-1; abundance: NA; CDR3aa: CNASFDSNQPQHF; CDR3nt: TGCAATGCTAGTTTCGACAGCAATCAGCCCCAGCATTTT
j_gene: TRBJ2-3; d_gene: NA; v_gene: TRBV14; abundance: NA; CDR3aa: CASSRHASSTDTQYF; CDR3nt: TGTGCCAGCAGCCGTCATGCTTCTAGCACAGATACGCAGTATTTT
j_gene: TRBJ2-7; d_gene: TRBD2; v_gene: TRBV7-2; abundance: NA; CDR3aa: CASSSGLAGNGQYF; CDR3nt: TGTGCCAGCAGCTCGGGACTAGCGGGAAACGGGCAGTACTTC
j_gene: TRBJ2-3; d_gene: TRBD2; v_gene: TRBV28; abundance: many; CDR3aa: CASSFRAGGTDTQYF; CDR3nt: TGTGCCAGCAGTTTCCGAGCGGGAGGCACAGATACGCAGTATTTT
j_gene: TRBJ1-1; d_gene: NA; v_gene: TRBV27; abundance: many; CDR3aa: CASSLRGQNTEAFF; CDR3nt: TGTGCCAGCAGTTTAAGGGGACAGAACACTGAAGCTTTCTTT
j_gene: TRBJ1-1; d_gene: NA; v_gene: TRBV5-1; abundance: few; CDR3aa: CASNRGELNTEAFF; CDR3nt: TGCGCCAGCAATCGGGGGGAGCTGAACACTGAAGCTTTCTTT
j_gene: TRBJ2-7; d_gene: TRBD1; v_gene: TRBV2; abundance: NA; CDR3aa: CASRDLGTGCHEQYF; CDR3nt: TGTGCCAGCAGGGACCTGGGGACAGGGTGCCACGAGCAGTACTTC
j_gene: TRBJ2-7; d_gene: NA; v_gene: TRBV14; abundance: NA; CDR3aa: CASSQRWEHNMAYGQYF; CDR3nt: TGTGCCAGCAGCCAACGCTGGGAGCACAACATGGCCTACGGGCAGTACTTC
j_gene: TRBJ2-1; d_gene: NA; v_gene: TRBV2; abundance: many; CDR3aa: CASSDVSYNEQFF; CDR3nt: TGTGCCAGCAGTGACGTCAGCTACAATGAGCAGTTCTTC
j_gene: TRBJ1-3; d_gene: NA; v_gene: TRBV6-1; abundance: many; CDR3aa: CASSEGGETGNTIYF; CDR3nt: TGTGCCAGCAGTGAAGGGGGCGAGACTGGAAACACCATATATTTT
j_gene: TRBJ1-4; d_gene: NA; v_gene: TRBV2; abundance: many; CDR3aa: CASAVSLNEKLFF; CDR3nt: TGTGCCAGCGCCGTGTCCCTTAATGAAAAACTGTTTTTT
j_gene: TRBJ1-3; d_gene: NA; v_gene: TRBV28; abundance: many; CDR3aa: CASSREYTIYF; CDR3nt: TGTGCCAGCAGCAGAGAATACACCATATATTTT
j_gene: TRBJ2-7; d_gene: NA; v_gene: TRBV7-2; abundance: NA; CDR3aa: CASIISGVGSYEKYF; CDR3nt: TGTGCCAGCATCATTTCCGGGGTAGGGTCCTACGAGAAGTACTTC
j_gene: TRBJ2-1; d_gene: NA; v_gene: TRBV3-1; abundance: few; CDR3aa: CASSQADSSPENEQFF; CDR3nt: TGTGCCAGCAGCCAAGCTGACTCGTCCCCCGAAAATGAGCAGTTCTTC
j_gene: TRBJ1-2; d_gene: TRBD1; v_gene: TRBV20-1; abundance: many; CDR3aa: CSARDLRQGGGYTF; CDR3nt: TGCAGTGCTAGAGACCTTCGACAGGGCGGTGGCTACACCTTC
j_gene: TRBJ2-1; d_gene: NA; v_gene: TRBV28; abundance: medium-sized; CDR3aa: CASSERGLEQFF; CDR3nt: TGTGCCAGCAGTGAACGGGGTCTAGAGCAGTTCTTC
j_gene: TRBJ1-3; d_gene: NA; v_gene: TRBV3-1; abundance: NA; CDR3aa: CASSRTGQSGNTIYF; CDR3nt: TGTGCCAGCAGCCGAACTGGACAATCGGGAAACACCATATATTTT
j_gene: TRBJ1-6; d_gene: NA; v_gene: TRBV15; abundance: many; CDR3aa: CATSKGWGASPLHF; CDR3nt: TGTGCCACCAGCAAAGGGTGGGGGGCTTCACCCCTCCACTTT
j_gene: TRBJ2-2; d_gene: TRBD2; v_gene: TRBV3-1; abundance: NA; CDR3aa: CASSQDPKLAVVRELFF; CDR3nt: TGTGCCAGCAGCCAAGATCCTAAACTAGCGGTAGTTCGGGAGCTGTTTTTT
j_gene: TRBJ2-7; d_gene: NA; v_gene: TRBV18; abundance: few; CDR3aa: CASSRGLSYEQYF; CDR3nt: TGTGCCAGCTCACGGGGACTCTCCTACGAGCAGTACTTC
j_gene: TRBJ2-1; d_gene: NA; v_gene: TRBV12-3/TRBV12-4; abundance: few; CDR3aa: CASSFQRRGEQFF; CDR3nt: TGTGCCAGCAGTTTCCAGCGCCGGGGTGAGCAGTTCTTC
j_gene: TRBJ1-5; d_gene: NA; v_gene: TRBV10-3; abundance: NA; CDR3aa: CAISAAPKPSAQHF; CDR3nt: TGTGCCATCAGTGCTGCCCCAAAACCATCAGCCCAGCATTTT
j_gene: TRBJ2-5; d_gene: TRBD2; v_gene: TRBV20-1; abundance: many; CDR3aa: CSARVVAGGPETQYF; CDR3nt: TGCAGTGCTAGAGTGGTAGCGGGAGGGCCCGAGACCCAGTACTTC
j_gene: TRBJ2-5; d_gene: NA; v_gene: TRBV5-5; abundance: NA; CDR3aa: CASSLVATQETQYF; CDR3nt: TGTGCCAGCAGCTTGGTTGCGACTCAAGAGACCCAGTACTTC
j_gene: TRBJ2-1; d_gene: NA; v_gene: TRBV28; abundance: many; CDR3aa: CASSPPRGAIYNEQFF; CDR3nt: TGTGCCAGCAGTCCGCCGAGGGGCGCCATCTACAATGAGCAGTTCTTC
j_gene: TRBJ1-2; d_gene: NA; v_gene: TRBV19; abundance: many; CDR3aa: CASSRDGNYGYTF; CDR3nt: TGTGCCAGTAGTCGGGACGGCAACTATGGCTACACCTTC
j_gene: TRBJ1-1; d_gene: NA; v_gene: TRBV6-1; abundance: NA; CDR3aa: CASSEVRGGPEAFF; CDR3nt: TGTGCCAGCAGTGAAGTAAGGGGAGGTCCTGAAGCTTTCTTT
j_gene: TRBJ1-1; d_gene: TRBD1; v_gene: TRBV5-1; abundance: NA; CDR3aa: CASSLGLRSTGGDAFF; CDR3nt: TGCGCCAGCAGCTTGGGACTAAGATCGACAGGGGGCGACGCTTTCTTT
j_gene: TRBJ2-1; d_gene: TRBD2; v_gene: TRBV2; abundance: few; CDR3aa: CATVSGSTSYNEQFF; CDR3nt: TGTGCCACCGTTAGCGGGAGTACATCCTACAATGAGCAGTTCTTC
j_gene: TRBJ2-2; d_gene: NA; v_gene: TRBV10-3; abundance: few; CDR3aa: CASTLDRTNTGELFF; CDR3nt: TGTGCCAGTACCTTAGACAGGACGAACACCGGGGAGCTGTTTTTT
j_gene: TRBJ2-3; d_gene: NA; v_gene: TRBV28; abundance: NA; CDR3aa: CASNIRGDTQYF; CDR3nt: TGTGCCAGCAACATCCGGGGGGATACGCAGTATTTT
j_gene: TRBJ2-1; d_gene: TRBD2; v_gene: TRBV5-4; abundance: few; CDR3aa: CASSLDTPGLAGGPYYNEQFF; CDR3nt: TGTGCCAGCAGCTTGGACACTCCGGGACTAGCGGGGGGACCTTACTACAATGAGCAGTTCTTC
j_gene: TRBJ1-1; d_gene: NA; v_gene: TRBV7-9; abundance: many; CDR3aa: CASSLHSTEAFF; CDR3nt: TGTGCCAGCAGCCTACACAGCACTGAAGCTTTCTTT
j_gene: TRBJ2-4; d_gene: NA; v_gene: TRBV28; abundance: many; CDR3aa: CASSPTGGNIQYF; CDR3nt: TGTGCCAGCAGTCCCACCGGGGGAAACATTCAGTACTTC
j_gene: TRBJ2-5; d_gene: TRBD2; v_gene: TRBV20-1; abundance: NA; CDR3aa: CSASPGLARGKTQYF; CDR3nt: TGCAGTGCAAGCCCGGGACTAGCTAGGGGTAAGACCCAGTACTTC
j_gene: TRBJ2-5; d_gene: NA; v_gene: TRBV29-1; abundance: NA; CDR3aa: CSVRSRRGQETQYF; CDR3nt: TGCAGCGTGCGGAGTAGACGTGGGCAGGAGACCCAGTACTTC
j_gene: TRBJ1-4; d_gene: NA; v_gene: TRBV2; abundance: few; CDR3aa: CASSEGRGPEKLFF; CDR3nt: TGTGCCAGCAGTGAGGGGCGGGGTCCAGAAAAACTGTTTTTT
j_gene: TRBJ2-1; d_gene: TRBD2; v_gene: TRBV20-1; abundance: many; CDR3aa: CSAPSGRTYNEQFF; CDR3nt: TGCAGTGCCCCTAGCGGGAGGACCTACAATGAGCAGTTCTTC
j_gene: TRBJ1-1; d_gene: TRBD1; v_gene: TRBV6-1; abundance: NA; CDR3aa: CASEETGDDTEAFF; CDR3nt: TGTGCCAGCGAAGAGACAGGGGACGACACTGAAGCTTTCTTT
j_gene: TRBJ2-1; d_gene: TRBD2; v_gene: TRBV24-1; abundance: many; CDR3aa: CATSDTGLAGAYEQFF; CDR3nt: TGTGCCACCAGTGATACCGGACTAGCGGGAGCTTATGAGCAGTTCTTC
j_gene: TRBJ1-2; d_gene: NA; v_gene: TRBV30; abundance: NA; CDR3aa: CAWILTPPDGYTF; CDR3nt: TGTGCCTGGATCTTAACCCCTCCCGACGGCTACACCTTC
j_gene: TRBJ1-5; d_gene: NA; v_gene: TRBV10-2; abundance: many; CDR3aa: CASSEVMGQPQHF; CDR3nt: TGCGCCAGCAGTGAGGTAATGGGTCAGCCCCAGCATTTT